This T cell receptor beta chain was documented in a study of regulatory T cells in long-lasting Graves disease. Notes on the study in general: A greater number of public clonotypes (under 3,000) was shared by persistent patients than by new patients (approximately 880). Having only a small sample size may have limited accuracy.

This clonotype was seen repeatedly, ten times or more. Its target is not known. Time point denoted: newly diagnosed GD, antithyroid drugs for less than 3 months. The TCR library was made from RNA that had been extracted from PBMCs in TRIzol. With iRepertoire HTBI primers and Arm-PCR of CDR3 regions, TCR beta libraries were built. TCRdb ran MiXCR on the multiplex PCR reads and lists one entry per CDR3 protein. The sample shows roughly 360,000 distinct CDR3 sequences, 12% of them seen only once. This CDR3 comprises 20 residues. Trimming took 3 bases from V and 4 from J, leaving 28 bases between them. This sample was also put to use in a study of T cells in Graves' hyperthyroidism and ophthalmopathy.

The sequencing here drew on peripheral blood mononuclear cells (PBMCs), taken at new diagnosis, from a patient treated with antithyroid drugs. The chain has TRBV12-3 or TRBV12-4 and TRBJ2-1; D perhaps matches TRBD1 (5 bases). This clonotype was obtained from a woman aged 18-29 years with Graves disease. The DNA of the CDR3 is TGTGCCAGCAGTTTTACCCCTCTCTTCTCGTCCCCCCGACAGTACAATGAGCAGTTCTTC. Protein sequence: CASSFTPLFSSPRQYNEQFF.